The following is a T cell receptor (beta chain) sequence with its context. This clonotype came up many times. Its recognized antigen is unknown. No base qualities exist here, and no much larger clone lies one base off it. The data were taken from a study of Graves' ophthalmopathy and Graves' hyperthyroidism (dated by TCRdb to 2016 to 2019). Regarding the study in general: Peripheral blood was collected at initial diagnosis, prior to any treatment. The study used signatures of the TCR beta repertoire to tell Graves' ophthalmopathy apart from Graves' hyperthyroidism and to predict which patients would progress to ophthalmopathy. In total, around 140 blood samples were TCR-sequenced: around 42 ophthalmopathy, approximately 75 hyperthyroidism and roughly 17 hyperthyroidism-to-ophthalmopathy patients. To explore V-J signatures that separate ophthalmopathy from hyperthyroidism, a discovery set of approximately 100 patients was enrolled, consisting of approximately 44 with ophthalmopathy and fewer than 60 with stable hyperthyroidism. The independent validation cohort included around 19 hyperthyroidism patients plus 17 patients who later progressed from hyperthyroidism to ophthalmopathy. In more than five hyperthyroidism patients, T-cell repertoires of thyroid tissue and blood were compared. After sampling, hyperthyroidism patients received methimazole starting at 30 mg daily, and ophthalmopathy patients received high-dose intravenous methylprednisolone. The approximately 90 discovery patients were randomly split 7:3 into training and test sets. What the study reported, not specific to this receptor: Most expanded thyroid clonotypes with frequency above 0.001 were also detected in blood, suggesting blood repertoires may reflect the thyroid immune response. No statistical method was used to set the sample size in advance, and the investigators knew which group each participant was assigned to. In validation, the model predicted ophthalmopathy progression with about 71% sensitivity and roughly 72% specificity; roughly 11 predicted patients were CT-confirmed with GO in a median of around 6 months. In cross-validation, the 13-signature model distinguished ophthalmopathy from stable hyperthyroidism with 85% to 90% sensitivity and roughly 81% specificity, and in the test set the corresponding values were approximately 80% and 75%.

For repertoire sequencing, TCR beta CDR3 regions were amplified from RNA transcripts. A first-round RT-PCR used HTBI primers with the Qiagen OneStep RT-PCR kit, followed by a second-round multiplex PCR, size selection and purification. Libraries were sequenced on an Illumina HiSeq2000 using paired-end 100 bp reads. The original methods were these. SOAPnuke was used to process the reads, throwing out any read that had adapters, had uncalled bases, had a mean Phred below 15, or lacked an exact constant-primer or identifier match. COPE v1.2.5 was used to merge high-quality paired reads. Each unique nucleotide sequence was treated as a clonotype, and MiTCR v1.1 was used to align the clonotypes to the IMGT TRB V, D and J references. Only V-J combinations with frequency above 0.0001 were analysed, covering over 98% of repertoires. For each V-J combination, a TCR clonal expansion and chaos score was defined as the ratio of F50 clonal expansion to chaos observed in the TCRdist matrix. Welch's t-statistics and random forest were used to reduce the features to about 14 V-J combinations, which were then used as input to a naive Bayes classifier. The Morisita-Horn index was used to measure how similar the thyroid and blood repertoires were. The raw public reads went through TCRdb reprocessing: fastp at Q25, MiXCR clone calling, in-frame beta chains kept. CDR3 protein duplicates are merged, each entry listing the most common genes and DNA. The V and J calls were determined by TCRdb, not by the authors. A total of some 400,000 distinct CDR3 sequences appear in this sample, around 19% of them only once. Together, the top ten hold around 1.5% of the sample.

Patients with ophthalmopathy had moderately to severely active disease, with a Clinical Activity Score of 3 or more, a NOSPECS grade of 4 or more, and a disease duration of less than 3 months. Patients with other autoimmune diseases, uncontrolled infections, pregnancy or lactation were excluded. Diagnosis was based on clinical symptoms, serum thyroxine, TRAb, thyroid ultrasound and orbital computed tomography. PBMCs were isolated from 10 ml of fresh peripheral blood by Ficoll-Paque density gradient centrifugation. Total RNA was extracted with Trizol reagent and quality-checked on an Agilent 2100 Bioanalyzer. This sequence originates from a woman aged 18 to 35 with Graves' ophthalmopathy. Donor details come from another sample of the same person, matched by shared clones. Sequenced input: peripheral blood.

The CDR3 reads CASSIGGAASGYTF. The base sequence is TGTGCCAGTAGTATAGGGGGCGCAGCGTCTGGCTACACCTTC. The sequence links TRBV19 to TRBJ1-2; TRBD1 is a possible D gene, resting on 5 matching bases. Sequences LNHDA (CDR1) and SQIVND (CDR2) are obtained from the germline V gene (reference sequence). At the junction V is shortened by 1 base and J by 7 bases, with 13 bases in between. Including the terminal cysteine and phenylalanine, the CDR3 comprises 14 residues. Solely the CDR3 DNA is kept, with 42 bases framed from the first base.